The next 22 T cell receptor beta chains were all read from a single sample in a study of sequential checkpoint blockade in melanoma. The sample's treatment: randomized to nivolumab then ipilimumab (arm A) or the reverse (arm B). Sequenced by immunoSEQ multiplex PCR; TCRdb stores in-frame clones only, minus some. The table records a few thousand clones, about half of them present only once. The input for sequencing was CD8+ T cells sorted from blood (inferred from file names), taken from a patient given nivolumab and ipilimumab in sequence. These receptors were obtained from a human donor with melanoma.

V usage is TRBV27 and J usage is TRBJ1-5; unclear D gene. Germline CDR1 is MNHEY and CDR2 is SMNVEV (reference sequence). This CDR3 comprises 14 residues. With 2 bases removed from V and 4 bases from J, the gap between germline ends came to 9 bases. The CDR3 DNA follows: TGTGCCAGCAGTTTAATAACGGGGAATCAGCCCCAGCATTTT. Its translation is CASSLITGNQPQHF.

The V gene is TRBV14, the J gene TRBJ2-7; weak D call: TRBD2 (6 bases). The CDR3 length is 17 residues. In germline, CDR1 is SGHDN, CDR2 FVKESK. The V end was cut by 4 bases, the J end by 1 base, with 20 bases between. As DNA, the CDR3 is TGTGCCAGCAGCCCTAAGCGATCCGGGACTTATTCCTACGAGCAGTACTTC. Translating gives CASSPKRSGTYSYEQYF.

The chain recombines TRBV9 with TRBJ2-7, with 7 bases lining up with TRBD1. The CDR3 contains 14 residues. Germline values: CDR1 SGDLS, CDR2 YYNGEE. V was pared by 4 bases and J by 6 bases, with 10 bases of the junction left unmatched. CDR3 amino acids: CASSTLDRPREQYF. CDR3 sequence (DNA): TGTGCCAGCAGCACCTTGGACAGGCCCCGCGAGCAGTACTTC.

This clone occurred a few times. The rearrangement links TRBV28 to TRBJ1-3; possible D gene TRBD1, 6 bases. Germline CDR1 MDHEN, CDR2 SYDVKM. Trimming removed 3 bases at V and 8 bases at J, with 17 bases between. This CDR3 spans 15 amino acids. CDR3 coding DNA: TGTGCCAGCAGTTTCTTACAGGGTTCCGGGGACACCATATATTTT. It yields the protein CASSFLQGSGDTIYF.

The chain is built from TRBV12-2 and TRBJ1-2; the table's D call TRBD1 went unverified against the DNA. TRBV12-2 is recorded as a pseudogene. The CDR3 is 17 amino acids. The CDR3 loop is CASRLAEDTFAYYGYTF. The CDR3 DNA follows: TGTGCAAGTCGCTTAGCTGAGGACACATTCGCCTACTATGGCTACACCTTC.

This clone was seen a few times. The rearrangement joins TRBV2 to TRBJ1-1; no reliable D call. This CDR3 has 12 residues. CDR1 and CDR2 (germline): SNHLY, FYNNEI. Trimming took 2 bases from V and 5 from J, leaving 6 bases between them. The chain's CDR3 is CASSESTTEAFF. DNA for the CDR3: TGTGCCAGCAGTGAAAGCACGACTGAAGCTTTCTTT.

V usage is TRBV7-9 and J usage is TRBJ1-1; TRBD1 is a possible D gene (6 bases). The V end was cut by 0 bases, the J end by 3 bases, with 8 bases between. Germline CDR1 and CDR2: SEHNR and FQNEAQ (reference sequence). The CDR3 is 14 residues long. CDR3: CASSLAQGDTEAFF. In nucleotides, the CDR3 is TGTGCCAGCAGCTTAGCACAGGGAGACACTGAAGCTTTCTTT.

This chain joins TRBV15 and TRBJ1-4, with 8 bases aligning to TRBD1. The CDR3 is 14 residues long. The germline gives CDR1 LNHNV, CDR2 YYDKDF (reference sequence). V lost 7 bases to trimming and J lost 5 bases; unmatched junction nucleotides: 6. CDR3 protein: CATTSRQGNEKLFF. DNA of the CDR3: TGTGCCACCACCTCCAGACAGGGGAATGAAAAACTGTTTTTT.

V gene TRBV4-2 combines with J gene TRBJ1-5; D gene ambiguous. The CDR3 extends over 12 amino acids. Between the trimmed V and J ends, which lost 2 bases and 4 bases, there was a span of 3 bases. The V gene's germline CDR1 is LGHNA and CDR2 YNFKEQ. In DNA form, the CDR3 reads TGTGCCAGCAGCCAACTAAATCAGCCCCAGCATTTT. Its protein product is CASSQLNQPQHF.

The chain links TRBV27 to TRBJ2-1; D might be TRBD2 (6 bases). The CDR3 length is 15 residues. Between the trimmed V and J ends, which lost 5 bases and 8 bases, there was a span of 19 bases. Germline CDR1 reads MNHEY; CDR2 reads SMNVEV (reference sequence). CDR3 DNA: TGTGCCAGCAGTCGCACGGGACTTAGGGGCGATGAGCAGTTCTTC. This translates into CASSRTGLRGDEQFF.

V is TRBV9 and J is TRBJ1-3, with TRBD1 as a possible D gene (6 bases). The CDR3 has 17 amino acids. Germline assignment: CDR1 SGDLS and CDR2 YYNGEE. V dropped 4 bases and J dropped 2 bases, with 19 bases sitting between them. The CDR3 nucleotides are TGTGCCAGCAGCCCCTCCCTGACAGGTACTCCTGGAAACACCATATATTTT. Translation: CASSPSLTGTPGNTIYF.

By its share, this clone is medium-sized (0.01 to 0.1%). The chain links TRBV5-1 to TRBJ2-7; tentative D call: TRBD1 (6 bases). Trimming pared 9 bases from V and 5 bases from J, leaving 24 bases between. The germline CDR1 and CDR2 sequences are SGHRS and YFSETQ. The CDR3 length is 15 residues. The CDR3 is CATSPEGVPVDEQYF. DNA for the CDR3: TGCGCCACCTCACCCGAGGGGGTGCCGGTGGACGAGCAGTACTTC.

This clone was observed a few times. The V call is TRBV14, the J call TRBJ2-7; a weak D match, TRBD1 (5 bases). CDR3 length equals 15 residues. Trimming removed 4 bases at V and 5 bases at J, with 18 bases between. The V gene's germline CDR1 is SGHDN and CDR2 FVKESK. CDR3 amino acids: CASSPIGQGRNEQYF. The CDR3 nucleotides are TGTGCCAGCAGCCCGATAGGGCAGGGTAGGAACGAGCAGTACTTC. Supplemented by reference TRBV14 and TRBJ2-7, the full variable domain reads EAGVTQFPSHSVIEKGQTVTLRCDPISGHDNLYWYRRVMGKEIKFLLHFVKESKQDESGMPNNRFLAERTGGTYSTLKVQPAELEDSGVYFCASSPIGQGRNEQYFGPGTRLTVT.

By share of the sample, this clone is medium-sized. In nucleotides, the CDR3 is TGTGCCAGCAGCAAGCGCGACAGGCCTTACTATGGCTACACCTTC. This gives the protein CASSKRDRPYYGYTF. The chain joins TRBV14 to TRBJ1-2; possible D gene TRBD1, 6 bases. CDR1 is SGHDN and CDR2 is FVKESK in the germline V gene. The CDR3 has 15 residues. V shed 5 bases and J shed 3 bases, with 16 bases lying between them. The complete variable domain, with remaining parts taken from reference TRBV14 and TRBJ1-2, reads EAGVTQFPSHSVIEKGQTVTLRCDPISGHDNLYWYRRVMGKEIKFLLHFVKESKQDESGMPNNRFLAERTGGTYSTLKVQPAELEDSGVYFCASSKRDRPYYGYTFGSGTRLTVV.

V gene TRBV7-3 combines with J gene TRBJ2-1; D ambiguous. The CDR3 length is 14 residues. V was trimmed by 1 base and J by 5 bases, leaving 9 bases between them. Per germline, CDR1 SGHTA and CDR2 FQGTGA. As DNA, the CDR3 is TGTGCCAGCAGCTTAATATCTAGAAACAATGAGCAGTTCTTC. Translation: CASSLISRNNEQFF. The variable domain in full, with the rest retrieved from reference TRBV7-3 and TRBJ2-1, is GAGVSQTPSNKVTEKGKYVELRCDPISGHTALYWYRQSLGQGPEFLIYFQGTGAADDSGLPNDRFFAVRPEGSVSTLKIQRTERGDSAVYLCASSLISRNNEQFFGPGTRLTVL.

By sample share, this clone is medium-sized. The chain couples TRBV15 to TRBJ2-7; 10 bases align to TRBD1. The CDR3 sequence is 15 residues long. Per germline, CDR1 LNHNV and CDR2 YYDKDF (reference sequence). Trimming removed 0 bases from V and 3 bases from J; junction bases left unmatched: 2. Written as DNA, the CDR3 is TGTGCCACCAGCAGAGATCGGACAGGGGGCTACGAGCAGTACTTC. Its protein product is CATSRDRTGGYEQYF.

This chain links TRBV28 with TRBJ2-7; TRBD1 agrees at 11 bases. The V segment lost 9 bases and the J segment 4 bases; nucleotides outside the gene matches: 14. The germline gives CDR1 MDHEN, CDR2 SYDVKM. The CDR3 spans 16 residues. CDR3 nucleotide sequence: TGTGCCAGTAACTCCCTTGAGGACAGGGGGCGGTACGAGCAGTACTTC. Encoded protein: CASNSLEDRGRYEQYF.

The chain links TRBV7-2 to TRBJ2-7, with TRBD1 identical over 7 bases. The germline CDR1 and CDR2 sequences are SGHTA and FQGNSA. The CDR3 runs 15 residues. Trimming at V came to 0 bases and at J to 4 bases, leaving 6 bases not matched to a gene. The DNA for the CDR3 is TGTGCCAGCAGCTTAGCGGCACAGGGGCAGTACGAGCAGTACTTC. This translates into CASSLAAQGQYEQYF.

This clone is classed as medium-sized (0.01 to 0.1%). DNA for the CDR3: TGCGCCAGCAGCCAAGATAGGGTAGGAGGGAGCTACACCTTC. This encodes CASSQDRVGGSYTF. This chain connects TRBV4-3 to TRBJ1-2; no definite D call. In germline, CDR1 is LGHNA, CDR2 YSLEER. The CDR3 has 14 residues. Trimming cost V 0 bases and J 9 bases, with 14 bases left between them.

This clone was picked up a small number of times. The chain joins TRBV28 to TRBJ1-2; D gene ambiguous. Germline V lookup: CDR1 MDHEN, CDR2 SYDVKM. The V gene lost 3 bases and the J gene lost 2 bases, with 13 bases spanning the gap. The CDR3 sequence is 15 residues long. CDR3: CASSLLRTTNYGYTF. The CDR3 DNA follows: TGTGCCAGCAGTTTGCTCCGAACTACCAACTATGGCTACACCTTC.

The chain is built from TRBV12-2 and TRBJ2-7; the tabulated D call, TRBD1, remains unverified against the DNA. TRBV12-2 is deemed a pseudogene. This CDR3 comprises 15 residues. CDR3: CASRSVRGLRDEQYF. The DNA for the CDR3 is TGTGCAAGTCGCTCGGTTAGGGGGCTCAGGGACGAGCAGTACTTC.

This clone showed up just a few times. The genes are TRBV27 and TRBJ1-5, with D perhaps TRBD1 (5 bases). Germline V gene data show CDR1 as MNHEY and CDR2 as SMNVEV (reference sequence). This CDR3 has 14 residues. V was pared by 1 base and J by 10 bases, with 14 bases between. CDR3 nucleotides: TGTGCCAGCAGTTTATGGCCAGGGAAACCTCCCCAGCATTTT. It encodes CASSLWPGKPPQHF.